Each of the 30 T cell receptor beta chains below was sequenced from the same sample in a study of CD8+CD57+ T cells in acquired aplastic anemia. TCR beta VDJ and CDR3 were profiled, and genomic DNA was the template. TCRdb reprocessed the reads with MiXCR, giving one entry per CDR3 protein. The sample records about 220,000 distinct CDR3 sequences, around 32% being singletons. Material for sequencing was sorted CD4+, CD8+, or CD8+CD57+ T cells (not recorded which) from PBMCs. The receptors stem from a human donor in good health, serving as a control.

In the case of this clonotype: A much larger clone is a single base away; this may be a read error. The chain combines TRBV20-1 with TRBJ2-1, with a weak D call TRBD2 (5 bases). Germline V gives CDR1 DFQATT, CDR2 SNEGSKA (reference sequence). This CDR3 contains 13 residues. CDR3 in DNA: TGCCGTGCCTCGAACGCAATAGCGCCTGAGCAGTTCTTC. It yields the protein CRASNAIAPEQFF.

This clonotype was recorded at least ten times. V usage is TRBV19 and J usage is TRBJ1-2, with unresolved D. Germline CDR1 and CDR2: LNHDA and SQIVND (reference sequence). The CDR3 loop spans 17 amino acids. V shed 6 bases and J shed 0 bases, with 20 bases lying between them. CDR3 sequence: CASSREPGWTTNYGYTF. The CDR3 DNA reads as TGTGCCAGTAGCCGGGAACCTGGGTGGACCACTAACTATGGCTACACCTTC.

Only a few counts were recorded for this clonotype. Possible read error: a much larger clone is one base away. The chain is built from TRBV11-1 and TRBJ2-1; possible D gene TRBD2, 6 bases. CDR3 length: 14 amino acids. The germline V and J ends were trimmed by 3 bases and 9 bases, with 15 bases remaining between them. The germline V gene has CDR1 SGHAT and CDR2 FQDESV (reference sequence). The CDR3 DNA follows: TGTGCCAGCAGCTTTCACGGGAGTGCGACTGAGCAGTTCTTC. Translated: CASSFHGSATEQFF.

This clonotype was recorded at least ten times. The J gene is TRBJ2-1, the V gene TRBV10-1, with 8 bases identical to TRBD1. With V trimmed by 2 bases and J by 7 bases, 7 bases remained unmatched. The CDR3 totals 15 residues. Germline V CDR1 and CDR2: WNHNN, SYGVQD (reference sequence). As DNA, the CDR3 is TGCGCCAGCAGTGAGGTGGACAGGGTGTGGAATGAGCAGTTCTTC. It yields the protein CASSEVDRVWNEQFF.

Turning to this clonotype: A read error may produce the germline difference seen at one junction end. This chain's CDR3 is CAISVSGGAADTQYF. The CDR3 DNA reads TGTGCCATCAGTGTCAGCGGGGGGGCTGCAGATACGCAGTATTTT. The chain carries TRBV2 and TRBJ2-3; 10 positions match TRBD2. Per germline, CDR1 SNHLY and CDR2 FYNNEI. This CDR3 is 15 amino acids long.

This clonotype came up many times. J is TRBJ1-2 and V is TRBV7-2; 10 bases line up with TRBD1. The CDR3 runs 14 residues. V dropped 3 bases and J dropped 4; count of bases not matched to a gene: 2. The germline V gene has CDR1 SGHTA and CDR2 FQGNSA. The CDR3: CASSLDRGFYGYTF. In DNA form, the CDR3 reads TGTGCCAGCAGCTTGGACAGGGGGTTCTATGGCTACACCTTC.

This clonotype was recorded many times. The genes are TRBV6-5 and TRBJ1-1; D unclear. Trimming stripped 8 bases from V and 4 bases from J, with 11 bases between. The CDR3 length is 12 residues. CDR1 is MNHEY and CDR2 is SVGAGI in the germline V gene. CDR3 sequence: CASRRGRTEAFF. In DNA, the CDR3 is TGTGCCAGCCGTAGAGGTCGCACTGAAGCTTTCTTT.

The chain combines TRBV6-1 with TRBJ1-1; tentative D call: TRBD1 (6 bases). In germline, CDR1 is MNHNS, CDR2 SASEGT. V shed 3 bases and J shed 4 bases, with 15 bases lying between them. This CDR3 comprises 15 residues. As DNA, the CDR3 is TGTGCCAGCAGTGATCACAGGGATTGGGCCACTGAAGCTTTCTTT. Translating it yields CASSDHRDWATEAFF.

The chain couples TRBV3-1 to TRBJ2-2; D is ambiguous. V was shortened by 1 base and J by 3 bases, with 6 bases between the two germline ends. Per germline, CDR1 LGHDT and CDR2 YNNKEL (reference sequence). The CDR3 has 14 amino acids. CDR3 DNA sequence: TGTGCCAGCAGCCAAGCGATTTACACCGGGGAGCTGTTTTTT. This sequence encodes CASSQAIYTGELFF. The full variable domain, with the rest looked up from reference TRBV3-1 and TRBJ2-2, is DTAVSQTPKYLVTQMGNDKSIKCEQNLGHDTMYWYKQDSKKFLKIMFSYNNKELIINETVPNRFSPKSPDKAHLNLHINSLELGDSAVYFCASSQAIYTGELFFGEGSRLTVL.

Comment on this clonotype: With a much larger clone just one base away, this may be a read error. The genes are TRBV7-9 and TRBJ1-5; D is possibly TRBD1 (5 bases). CDR1 and CDR2 (germline): SEHNR, FQNEAQ (reference sequence). The CDR3 spans 14 residues. The CDR3 protein is CPSSLGAGNQPQHF. In nucleotides, the CDR3 is TGTCCCAGCAGCTTAGGGGCAGGGAATCAGCCCCAGCATTTT.

This chain links TRBV15 with TRBJ2-3, with 8 positions matching TRBD1. The trim removed 3 bases at V and 3 bases at J, leaving 5 bases unmatched. This CDR3 is 15 amino acids long. Germline V CDR1 and CDR2: LNHNV, YYDKDF (reference sequence). In nucleotides, the CDR3 is TGTGCCACCAGCAGGGACAGGGCAAGGACAGATACGCAGTATTTT. Translation: CATSRDRARTDTQYF. The whole variable domain, filled in from reference TRBV15 and TRBJ2-3, reads DAMVIQNPRYQVTQFGKPVTLSCSQTLNHNVMYWYQQKSSQAPKLLFHYYDKDFNNEADTPDNFQSRRPNTSFCFLDIRSPGLGDTAMYLCATSRDRARTDTQYFGPGTRLTVL.

Note on this clonotype: A much larger clonotype is one base distant, so this may be a read error. The chain has TRBV19 and TRBJ1-2; TRBD1 is a possible D gene (5 bases). The ends were cut back, 6 bases at V and 0 bases at J, with 17 bases in the middle. This CDR3 has 16 amino acids. Germline V gene data show CDR1 as LNHDA and CDR2 as SQIVND (reference sequence). CDR3 loop: CASRTAGDRSNYGYTF. DNA of the CDR3: TGTGCCAGTAGAACCGCTGGGGACCGATCTAACTATGGCTACACCTTC.

There are many counts of this clonotype. This CDR3 reads CASSAKDASYGYTF. The CDR3, as DNA: TGTGCCAGCAGTGCCAAGGACGCCAGCTATGGCTACACCTTC. The V and J genes are TRBV5-4 and TRBJ1-2; no clear D. This CDR3 contains 14 residues. The germline gives CDR1 SGHNT, CDR2 YYREEE (reference sequence). Deletions cut 5 bases from V and 4 bases from J, with 15 bases between.

In this sample, this clonotype turned up many times. The chain recombines TRBV7-9 with TRBJ2-5; the match to TRBD1 covers 7 bases. The length of the CDR3 is 14 residues. The J segment lost 4 bases and the V segment lost 5 bases, leaving 7 bases of the junction unmatched. Germline CDR1 reads SEHNR; CDR2 reads FQNEAQ (reference sequence). The CDR3 reads CASSLQGSGETQYF. The CDR3, as DNA: TGTGCCAGCAGCCTACAGGGGAGTGGAGAGACCCAGTACTTC.

The J gene is TRBJ2-7, the V gene TRBV5-1; D perhaps matches TRBD1 (5 bases). The germline V gene has CDR1 SGHRS and CDR2 YFSETQ. Trimming cost V 0 bases and J 4 bases, with 17 bases left between them. The CDR3 has 16 residues. The CDR3: CASSLVGWGPGYEQYF. In DNA form, the CDR3 reads TGCGCCAGCAGCTTGGTGGGGTGGGGCCCAGGATACGAGCAGTACTTC. The full variable domain, its missing parts supplied by reference TRBV5-1 and TRBJ2-7, is KAGVTQTPRYLIKTRGQQVTLSCSPISGHRSVSWYQQTPGQGLQFLFEYFSETQRNKGNFPGRFSGRQFSNSRSEMNVSTLELGDSALYLCASSLVGWGPGYEQYFGPGTRLTVT.

The chain has TRBV11-2 and TRBJ2-3; 8 bases map to TRBD1. In germline, CDR1 is SGHAT, CDR2 FQNNGV. The V and J ends lost 5 bases and 2 bases, in that order; junction bases with no gene match: 6. The CDR3 sequence is 15 residues long. The CDR3 is CASSATGDNTDTQYF. DNA of the CDR3: TGTGCCAGCAGCGCGACAGGGGATAACACAGATACGCAGTATTTT.

This clonotype was counted between two and nine times. A single base separates this from a much larger clone, so it may be a read error. The rearrangement uses TRBV7-2 and TRBJ1-2; 7 nucleotides agree with TRBD1. CDR3 size: 13 residues. The germline gives CDR1 SGHTA, CDR2 FQGNSA. The CDR3 nucleotides read TGTGCCAGCAGCTTAAGGGGGCGGGAAGGCTACGCCTTC. Encoded protein: CASSLRGREGYAF.

This clonotype appeared many times. The chain uses TRBV2 and TRBJ2-2, with TRBD2 as a possible D gene (7 bases). V lost 8 bases and J 4 bases, leaving 14 bases between the germline ends. There are 14 residues in the CDR3. The V gene's germline CDR1 is SNHLY and CDR2 FYNNEI. The CDR3 bases are TGTGCCAGCCGAAGGGGGGGAAGCACCGGGGAGCTGTTTTTT. It codes for CASRRGGSTGELFF. Supplemented by reference TRBV2 and TRBJ2-2, the full variable domain reads EPEVTQTPSHQVTQMGQEVILRCVPISNHLYFYWYRQILGQKVEFLVSFYNNEISEKSEIFDDQFSVERPDGSNFTLKIRSTKLEDSAMYFCASRRGGSTGELFFGEGSRLTVL.

In its sample, this clonotype was seen once. A much larger clone lies one base from this, so it may be a read error. This sequence joins TRBV19 and TRBJ2-2; unclear D gene. V lost 7 bases and J lost 4, with 10 bases in between. CDR3 size: 13 residues. Germline assignment: CDR1 LNHDA and CDR2 SQIVND (reference sequence). The CDR3 reads CASTPIVTGELFF. The CDR3 DNA sequence: TGTGCCAGTACCCCCATTGTCACCGGGGAGCTGTTTTTT. Based on the CDR3 plus reference TRBV19 and TRBJ2-2, the full variable domain is DGGITQSPKYLFRKEGQNVTLSCEQNLNHDAMYWYRQDPGQGLRLIYYSQIVNDFQKGDIAEGYSVSREKKESFPLTVTSAQKNPTAFYLCASTPIVTGELFFGEGSRLTVL.

Only a few counts were recorded for this clonotype. This rearrangement joins TRBV18 to TRBJ2-1, with 11 nucleotides matching TRBD2. The V gene end was trimmed by 4 bases and the J gene end by 7 bases; junction bases not matched to a gene: 9. This CDR3 has 16 residues. Germline values: CDR1 KGHSH, CDR2 LQKENI. The CDR3 DNA follows: TGTGCCAGCTCACTTCAACTAGCGGGGGTCTCAAATGAGCAGTTCTTC. It specifies CASSLQLAGVSNEQFF. Full variable domain (rest looked up from reference TRBV18 and TRBJ2-1): NAGVMQNPRHLVRRRGQEARLRCSPMKGHSHVYWYRQLPEEGLKFMVYLQKENIIDESGMPKERFSAEFPKEGPSILRIQQVVRGDSAAYFCASSLQLAGVSNEQFFGPGTRLTVL.

There are many counts of this clonotype. The gene calls are TRBV19 and TRBJ2-3; 9 positions match TRBD1. The V and J ends lost 6 bases and 4 bases, in that order; junction bases with no gene match: 5. The CDR3 covers 14 residues. Germline V gene sequence: CDR1 LNHDA, CDR2 SQIVND (reference sequence). The CDR3 sequence is CASRDRGLSDTQYF. CDR3 DNA: TGTGCCAGTAGAGACAGGGGGTTGTCAGATACGCAGTATTTT. The complete variable domain, with remaining parts taken from reference TRBV19 and TRBJ2-3, reads DGGITQSPKYLFRKEGQNVTLSCEQNLNHDAMYWYRQDPGQGLRLIYYSQIVNDFQKGDIAEGYSVSREKKESFPLTVTSAQKNPTAFYLCASRDRGLSDTQYFGPGTRLTVL.

The chain has TRBV30 and TRBJ1-5; D not resolved. CDR3 length: 13 residues. Germline CDR1 and CDR2: GTSNPN and SVGIG (reference sequence). The V end lost 3 bases, the J end lost 7 bases, and 13 bases lay between the germline ends. The CDR3 loop is CAWSFDNRQPQHF. The CDR3 DNA is TGTGCCTGGAGCTTCGACAATCGCCAGCCCCAGCATTTT.

V and J are TRBV7-1 and TRBJ2-1; the match to TRBD2 covers 8 bases. TRBV7-1 is filed as an ORF, its function uncertain. The CDR3 sequence is 18 residues long. V lost 3 bases and J lost 8; bases outside the gene matches: 18. The CDR3: CASSSPQGRESGGDEQFF. CDR3 nucleotides: TGTGCCAGCAGCTCCCCCCAGGGGAGAGAGTCCGGGGGGGATGAGCAGTTCTTC.

This clonotype was observed many times. The V gene is TRBV7-2, the J gene TRBJ1-6; D is possibly TRBD1 (6 bases). V was clipped by 2 bases and J by 6 bases, with 11 bases between them. The CDR3 is 15 amino acids. Germline CDR1 is SGHTA and CDR2 is FQGNSA. CDR3 residues: CASSLTGQINSPLHF. CDR3 coding DNA: TGTGCCAGCAGCTTAACCGGACAGATTAATTCACCCCTCCACTTT.

With respect to this clonotype: Being one base from a much bigger clone, this may be a read error. The chain joins TRBV5-1 to TRBJ1-6, with D unresolved. The germline gives CDR1 SGHRS, CDR2 YFSETQ. V was shortened by 0 bases and J by 8 bases, with 9 bases between the two germline ends. CDR3 length equals 14 residues. CDR3 amino acids: CASSLDPGDSPLHF. CDR3 nucleotides: TGCGCCAGCAGCTTGGATCCGGGCGATTCACCCCTCCACTTT.

CDR3 bases: TGTGCCAGTAATACAGGACAGGGGAGCAATCAGCCCCAGCATTTT. It is translated as CASNTGQGSNQPQHF. This chain joins TRBV19 and TRBJ1-5; 9 nucleotides align to TRBD1. The CDR3 is 15 residues long. J lost 1 base, V lost 7 bases, and 5 bases had no gene match. From germline, CDR1 is LNHDA and CDR2 SQIVND (reference sequence).

The chain uses TRBV2 and TRBJ1-1, with 9 bases matching TRBD1. Trimming removed 6 bases from V and 4 bases from J; junction bases left unmatched: 3. This CDR3 comprises 13 residues. Germline V gene data show CDR1 as SNHLY and CDR2 as FYNNEI. CDR3: CASRSDRGTEAFF. The CDR3 bases are TGTGCCAGCAGGTCGGACAGGGGCACTGAAGCTTTCTTT.

The chain joins TRBV15 to TRBJ2-7, with 11 positions matching TRBD1. The J segment lost 12 bases and the V segment lost 0 bases, leaving 10 bases of the junction unmatched. CDR1 and CDR2 (germline): LNHNV, YYDKDF (reference sequence). CDR3 size: 15 residues. CDR3 sequence: CATSRDGPRTGGSYF. For the CDR3, the DNA is TGTGCCACCAGCAGAGATGGGCCCAGGACAGGGGGCTCGTACTTC.

This clonotype occurred many times. This chain joins TRBV7-9 and TRBJ2-2, with D possibly TRBD1 on 6 matching bases. V was pared by 1 base and J by 9 bases, with 12 bases between. The germline V gene has CDR1 SEHNR and CDR2 FQNEAQ (reference sequence). CDR3 size: 14 residues. CDR3: CASSLGQGTRELFF. The CDR3 DNA reads as TGTGCCAGCAGCTTAGGGCAGGGGACCAGGGAGCTGTTTTTT.

The chain employs TRBV3-1 and TRBJ1-2; D gene ambiguous. This CDR3 contains 13 residues. The V end lost 0 bases, the J end lost 5 bases, and 7 bases lay between the germline ends. CDR1 LGHDT and CDR2 YNNKEL come from the germline V gene (reference sequence). This CDR3 reads CASSQEYPYGYTF. CDR3 nucleotides: TGTGCCAGCAGCCAAGAATACCCGTATGGCTACACCTTC.